This T cell receptor beta chain was documented in a study of post-analysis software for immune sequencing data. Study-wide findings and caveats: With TRBV5-6, TRBV5-1 and TRBV20-1 included, about five TRBV segments were more frequent in patients than in controls.

The germline V gene has CDR1 SGHRS and CDR2 YFSETQ. Trimming pared 3 bases from V and 3 bases from J, leaving 11 bases between. The CDR3 length is 14 residues. Carried by the TCR beta cDNA libraries were unique molecular identifiers. MiXCR, applied by TCRdb to the PCR reads, yields one record per CDR3 protein. The repertoire holds hundreds of thousands of distinct CDR3 sequences, with approximately 59% as singletons. Of note for this clonotype: Its antigen remains unknown.

The chain has TRBV5-1 and TRBJ2-3, with D possibly matching TRBD2 (5 bases). The source is a girl aged 2-10 years with multiple sclerosis. The material sequenced was blood. CDR3 sequence (DNA): TGCGCCAGCAGCTCTACGGGAATGACAGATACGCAGTATTTT. Protein sequence: CASSSTGMTDTQYF.